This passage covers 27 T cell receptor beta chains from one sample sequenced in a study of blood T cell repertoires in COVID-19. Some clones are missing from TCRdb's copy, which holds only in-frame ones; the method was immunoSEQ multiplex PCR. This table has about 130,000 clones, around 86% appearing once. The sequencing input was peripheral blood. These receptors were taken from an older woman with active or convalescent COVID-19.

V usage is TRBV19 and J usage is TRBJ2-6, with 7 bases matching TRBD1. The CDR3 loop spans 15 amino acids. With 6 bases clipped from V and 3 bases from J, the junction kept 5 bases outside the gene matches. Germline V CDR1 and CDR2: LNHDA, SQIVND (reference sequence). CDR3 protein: CASRRQGFGANVLTF. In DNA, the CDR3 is TGTGCCAGTAGGAGACAGGGTTTTGGGGCCAACGTCCTGACTTTC. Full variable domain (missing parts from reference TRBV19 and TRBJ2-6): DGGITQSPKYLFRKEGQNVTLSCEQNLNHDAMYWYRQDPGQGLRLIYYSQIVNDFQKGDIAEGYSVSREKKESFPLTVTSAQKNPTAFYLCASRRQGFGANVLTFGAGSRLTVL.

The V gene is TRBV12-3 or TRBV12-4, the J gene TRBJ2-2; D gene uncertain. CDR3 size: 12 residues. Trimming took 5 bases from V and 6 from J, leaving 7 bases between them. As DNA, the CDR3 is TGTGCCAGCAGTACTCCCCCCGGGGAGCTGTTTTTT. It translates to CASSTPPGELFF.

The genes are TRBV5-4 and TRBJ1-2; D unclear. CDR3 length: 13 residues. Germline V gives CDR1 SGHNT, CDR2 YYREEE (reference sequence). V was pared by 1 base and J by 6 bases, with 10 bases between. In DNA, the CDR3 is TGTGCCAGCAGCTTGCGGGCCGGGAATGGCTACACCTTC. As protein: CASSLRAGNGYTF.

CDR3 region: CASSPVMASGDYEQYF. The CDR3 bases are TGCGCCAGCAGTCCCGTTATGGCTAGCGGGGACTACGAGCAGTACTTC. The chain recombines TRBV23-1 with TRBJ2-7, with 9 bases that match TRBD2. TRBV23-1 is labeled an ORF, and its function is uncertain. With V trimmed by 4 bases and J by 3 bases, 10 bases remained unmatched. The CDR3 consists of 16 residues.

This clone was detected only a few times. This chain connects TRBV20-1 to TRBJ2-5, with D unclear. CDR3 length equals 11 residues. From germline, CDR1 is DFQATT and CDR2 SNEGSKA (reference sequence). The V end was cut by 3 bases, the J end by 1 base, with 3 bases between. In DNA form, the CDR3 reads TGCAGTGCTAGGAGCCAAGAGACCCAGTACTTC. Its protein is CSARSQETQYF.

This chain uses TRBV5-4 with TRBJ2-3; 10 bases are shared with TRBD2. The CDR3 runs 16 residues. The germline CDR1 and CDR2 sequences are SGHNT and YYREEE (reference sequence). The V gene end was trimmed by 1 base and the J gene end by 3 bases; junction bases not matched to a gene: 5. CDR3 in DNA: TGTGCCAGCAGCTTGCCTAGCGGGAGTGGAACAGATACGCAGTATTTT. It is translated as CASSLPSGSGTDTQYF.

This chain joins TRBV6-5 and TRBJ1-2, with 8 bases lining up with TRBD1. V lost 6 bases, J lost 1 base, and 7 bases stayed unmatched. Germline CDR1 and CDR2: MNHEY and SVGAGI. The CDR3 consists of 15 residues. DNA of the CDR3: TGTGCCAGCAGACCCGGACAGGGTGGTAACTATGGCTACACCTTC. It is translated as CASRPGQGGNYGYTF.

CDR3 sequence reads: CASSPDFTDTQYF. The CDR3 region has the DNA TGTGCCAGCAGCCCCGACTTCACAGATACGCAGTATTTT. The rearrangement uses TRBV7-9 and TRBJ2-3; no reliable D call. The germline gives CDR1 SEHNR, CDR2 FQNEAQ (reference sequence). The ends were cut back, 5 bases at V and 2 bases at J, with 8 bases in the middle. This CDR3 is built from 13 residues. Full variable domain (missing parts from reference TRBV7-9 and TRBJ2-3): DTGVSQNPRHKITKRGQNVTFRCDPISEHNRLYWYRQTLGQGPEFLTYFQNEAQLEKSRLLSDRFSAERPKGSFSTLEIQRTEQGDSAMYLCASSPDFTDTQYFGPGTRLTVL.

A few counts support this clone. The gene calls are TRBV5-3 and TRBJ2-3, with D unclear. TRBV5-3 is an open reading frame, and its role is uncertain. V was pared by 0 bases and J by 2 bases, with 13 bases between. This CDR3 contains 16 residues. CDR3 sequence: CARSLVLASPTDTQYF. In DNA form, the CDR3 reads TGTGCCAGAAGCTTGGTATTAGCCTCTCCCACAGATACGCAGTATTTT.

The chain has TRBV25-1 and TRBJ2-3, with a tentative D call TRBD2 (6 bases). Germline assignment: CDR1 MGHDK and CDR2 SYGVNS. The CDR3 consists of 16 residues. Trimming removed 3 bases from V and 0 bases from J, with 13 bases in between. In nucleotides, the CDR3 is TGTGCCAGCAGTGATAGCGGATACCGTAGCACAGATACGCAGTATTTT. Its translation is CASSDSGYRSTDTQYF.

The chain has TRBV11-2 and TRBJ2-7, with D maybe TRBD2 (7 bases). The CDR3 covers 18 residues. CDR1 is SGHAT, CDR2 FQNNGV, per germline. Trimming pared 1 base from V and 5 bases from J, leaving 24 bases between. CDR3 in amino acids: CASSLAFRRTRGINEQYF. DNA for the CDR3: TGTGCCAGCAGCTTAGCCTTCCGGAGGACTAGGGGGATCAACGAGCAGTACTTC. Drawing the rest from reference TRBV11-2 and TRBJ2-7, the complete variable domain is EAGVAQSPRYKIIEKRQSVAFWCNPISGHATLYWYQQILGQGPKLLIQFQNNGVVDDSQLPKDRFSAERLKGVDSTLKIQPAKLEDSAVYLCASSLAFRRTRGINEQYFGPGTRLTVT.

The CDR3 region is CASRPSGEYYGYTF. In nucleotides, the CDR3 is TGTGCCAGCCGCCCTAGCGGGGAGTACTATGGCTACACCTTC. The rearrangement links TRBV6-5 to TRBJ1-2; D unresolved. V was pared by 8 bases and J by 3 bases, with 16 bases between. Germline V lookup: CDR1 MNHEY, CDR2 SVGAGI. This CDR3 has 14 residues.

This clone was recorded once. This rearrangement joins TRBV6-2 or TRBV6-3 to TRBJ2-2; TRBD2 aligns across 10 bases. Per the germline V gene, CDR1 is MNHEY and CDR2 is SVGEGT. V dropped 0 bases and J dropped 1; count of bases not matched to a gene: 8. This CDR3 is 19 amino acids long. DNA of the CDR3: TGTGCCAGCAGTTACTCGATGCTGCTAGCGGGAGAGAACACCGGGGAGCTGTTTTTT. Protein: CASSYSMLLAGENTGELFF.

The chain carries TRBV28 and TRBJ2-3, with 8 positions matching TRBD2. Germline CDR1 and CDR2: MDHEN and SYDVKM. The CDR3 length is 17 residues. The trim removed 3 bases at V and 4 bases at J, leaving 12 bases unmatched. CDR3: CASSFPQAGGMSDTQYF. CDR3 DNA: TGTGCCAGCAGTTTTCCCCAGGCGGGAGGTATGTCAGATACGCAGTATTTT.

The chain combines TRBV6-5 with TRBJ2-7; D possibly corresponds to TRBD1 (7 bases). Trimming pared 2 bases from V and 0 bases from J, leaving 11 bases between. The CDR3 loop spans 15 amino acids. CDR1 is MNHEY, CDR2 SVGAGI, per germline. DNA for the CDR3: TGTGCCAGCAGTTACGTCCAGGGGGGCTCCTACGAGCAGTACTTC. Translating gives CASSYVQGGSYEQYF.

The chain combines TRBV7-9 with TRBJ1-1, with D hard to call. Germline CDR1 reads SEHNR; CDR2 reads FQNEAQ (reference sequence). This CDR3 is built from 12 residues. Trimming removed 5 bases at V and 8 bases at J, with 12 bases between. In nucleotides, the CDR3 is TGTGCCAGCAGCCAAGGACCGGGAGAAGCTTTCTTT. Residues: CASSQGPGEAFF.

CDR3 amino acids: CASSEEGRRVGYTF. Written as DNA, the CDR3 is TGTGCCAGCAGTGAAGAGGGGCGCAGGGTTGGCTACACCTTC. The rearrangement links TRBV2 to TRBJ1-2, with D maybe TRBD1 (5 bases). Trimming shortened V by 1 base and J by 7 bases, and 13 bases separated the two germline ends. This CDR3 spans 14 amino acids. Germline V gives CDR1 SNHLY, CDR2 FYNNEI. Complete variable domain (other parts from reference TRBV2 and TRBJ1-2): EPEVTQTPSHQVTQMGQEVILRCVPISNHLYFYWYRQILGQKVEFLVSFYNNEISEKSEIFDDQFSVERPDGSNFTLKIRSTKLEDSAMYFCASSEEGRRVGYTFGSGTRLTVV.

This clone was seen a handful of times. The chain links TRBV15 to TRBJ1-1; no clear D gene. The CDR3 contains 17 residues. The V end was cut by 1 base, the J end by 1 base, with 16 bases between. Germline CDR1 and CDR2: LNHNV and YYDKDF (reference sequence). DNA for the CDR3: TGTGCCACCAGCAGAGTGGAGGTTTTTCGGCGGAACACTGAAGCTTTCTTT. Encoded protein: CATSRVEVFRRNTEAFF.

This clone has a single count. The DNA for the CDR3 is TGTGCCAGCAGCGTCGACGGGAGGGATTACAATGAGCAGTTCTTC. This gives the protein CASSVDGRDYNEQFF. The chain uses TRBV9 and TRBJ2-1, with TRBD2 matching over 8 bases. Trimming removed 2 bases from V and 4 bases from J; junction bases left unmatched: 5. The V gene's germline CDR1 is SGDLS and CDR2 YYNGEE. The CDR3 contains 15 residues.

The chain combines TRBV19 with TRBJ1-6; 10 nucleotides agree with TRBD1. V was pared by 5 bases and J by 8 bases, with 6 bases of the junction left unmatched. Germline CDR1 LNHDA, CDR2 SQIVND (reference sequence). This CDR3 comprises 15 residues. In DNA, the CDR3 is TGTGCCAGTAGTCCAGGACAGGGGGGTCATTCACCCCTCCACTTT. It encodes CASSPGQGGHSPLHF.

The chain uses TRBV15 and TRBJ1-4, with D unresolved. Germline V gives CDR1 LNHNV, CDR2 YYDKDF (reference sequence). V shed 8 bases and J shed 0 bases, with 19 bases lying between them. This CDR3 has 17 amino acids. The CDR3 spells CATADNRGITTNEKLFF. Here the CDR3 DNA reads TGTGCCACCGCGGATAACCGGGGAATTACAACTAATGAAAAACTGTTTTTT.

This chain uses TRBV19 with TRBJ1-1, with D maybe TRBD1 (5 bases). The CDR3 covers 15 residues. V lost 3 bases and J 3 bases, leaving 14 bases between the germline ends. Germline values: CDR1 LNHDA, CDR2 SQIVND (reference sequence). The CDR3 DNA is TGTGCCAGTAGTATGATCAGGGAGGTTTACACTGAAGCTTTCTTT. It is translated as CASSMIREVYTEAFF.

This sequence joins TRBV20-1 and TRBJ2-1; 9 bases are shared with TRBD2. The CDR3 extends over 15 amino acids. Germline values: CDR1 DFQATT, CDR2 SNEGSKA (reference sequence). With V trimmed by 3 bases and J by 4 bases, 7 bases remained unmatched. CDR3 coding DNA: TGCAGTGCTAGTTCGGCAGCGGGGGGTTACAATGAGCAGTTCTTC. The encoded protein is CSASSAAGGYNEQFF.

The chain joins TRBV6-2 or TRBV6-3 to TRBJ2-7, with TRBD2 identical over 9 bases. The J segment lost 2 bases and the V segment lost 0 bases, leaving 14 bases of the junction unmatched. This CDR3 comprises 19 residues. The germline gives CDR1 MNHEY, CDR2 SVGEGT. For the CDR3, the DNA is TGTGCCAGCAGTTACTCATGGCTAGCGGGACCCAACGTCCCCTACGAGCAGTACTTC. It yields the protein CASSYSWLAGPNVPYEQYF.

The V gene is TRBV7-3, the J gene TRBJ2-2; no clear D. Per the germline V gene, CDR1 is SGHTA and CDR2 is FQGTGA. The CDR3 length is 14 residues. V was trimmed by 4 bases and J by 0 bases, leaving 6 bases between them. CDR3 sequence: CASSSVANTGELFF. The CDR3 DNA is TGTGCCAGCAGCTCCGTCGCGAACACCGGGGAGCTGTTTTTT.

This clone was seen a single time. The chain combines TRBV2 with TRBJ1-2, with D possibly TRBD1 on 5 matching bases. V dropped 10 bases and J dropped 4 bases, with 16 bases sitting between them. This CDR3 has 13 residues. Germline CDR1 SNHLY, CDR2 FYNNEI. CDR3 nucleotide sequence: TGTGCCACCCTACTGACAGTTATCTATGGCTACACCTTC. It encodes CATLLTVIYGYTF.

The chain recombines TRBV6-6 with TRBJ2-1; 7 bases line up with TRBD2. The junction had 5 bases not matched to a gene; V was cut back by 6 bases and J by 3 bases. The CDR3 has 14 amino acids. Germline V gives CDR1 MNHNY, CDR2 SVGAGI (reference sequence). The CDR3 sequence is CASRDGTNYNEQFF. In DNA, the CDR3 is TGTGCCAGCAGAGACGGGACTAACTACAATGAGCAGTTCTTC.